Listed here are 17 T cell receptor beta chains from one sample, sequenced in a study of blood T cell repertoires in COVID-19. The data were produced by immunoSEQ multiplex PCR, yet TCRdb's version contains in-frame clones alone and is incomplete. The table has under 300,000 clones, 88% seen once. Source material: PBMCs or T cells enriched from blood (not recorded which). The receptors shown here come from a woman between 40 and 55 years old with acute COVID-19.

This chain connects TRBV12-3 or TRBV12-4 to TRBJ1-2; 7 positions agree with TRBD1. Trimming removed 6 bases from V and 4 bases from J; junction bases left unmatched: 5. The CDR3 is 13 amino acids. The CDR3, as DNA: TGTGCCAGCAGACGAGGGGACAGCTATGGCTACACCTTC. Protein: CASRRGDSYGYTF.

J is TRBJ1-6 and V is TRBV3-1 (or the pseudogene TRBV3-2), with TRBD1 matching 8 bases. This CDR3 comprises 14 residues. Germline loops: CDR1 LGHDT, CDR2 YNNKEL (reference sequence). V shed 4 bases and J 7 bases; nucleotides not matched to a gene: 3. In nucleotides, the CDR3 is TGTGCCAGCAGCCCGGGACAGGAGAATTCACCCCTCCACTTT. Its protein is CASSPGQENSPLHF.

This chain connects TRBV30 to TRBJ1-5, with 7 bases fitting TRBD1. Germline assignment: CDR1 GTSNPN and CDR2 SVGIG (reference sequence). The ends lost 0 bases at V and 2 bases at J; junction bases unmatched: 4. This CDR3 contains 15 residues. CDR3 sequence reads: CAWSVLGGGNQPQHF. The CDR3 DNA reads TGTGCCTGGAGTGTACTAGGGGGCGGCAATCAGCCCCAGCATTTT.

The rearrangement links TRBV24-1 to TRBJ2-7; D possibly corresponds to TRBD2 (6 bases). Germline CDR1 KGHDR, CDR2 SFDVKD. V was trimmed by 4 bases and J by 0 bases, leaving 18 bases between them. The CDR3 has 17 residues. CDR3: CATSDSPRDSSSYEQYV. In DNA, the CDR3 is TGTGCCACCAGTGACTCCCCACGGGACTCAAGCTCCTACGAGCAGTACGTC.

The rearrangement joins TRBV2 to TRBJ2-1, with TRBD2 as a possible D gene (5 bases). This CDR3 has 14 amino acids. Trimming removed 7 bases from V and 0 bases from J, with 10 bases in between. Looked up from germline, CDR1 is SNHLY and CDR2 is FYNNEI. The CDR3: CASMRTGSYNEQFF. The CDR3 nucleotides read TGTGCCAGCATGAGGACTGGCTCCTACAATGAGCAGTTCTTC.

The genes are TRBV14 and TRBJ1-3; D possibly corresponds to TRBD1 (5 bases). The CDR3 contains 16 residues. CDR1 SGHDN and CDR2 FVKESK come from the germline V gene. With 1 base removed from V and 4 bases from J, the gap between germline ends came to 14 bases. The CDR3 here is CASSQGGAQGGNTIYF. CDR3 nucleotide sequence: TGTGCCAGCAGCCAAGGCGGGGCCCAGGGAGGAAACACCATATATTTT.

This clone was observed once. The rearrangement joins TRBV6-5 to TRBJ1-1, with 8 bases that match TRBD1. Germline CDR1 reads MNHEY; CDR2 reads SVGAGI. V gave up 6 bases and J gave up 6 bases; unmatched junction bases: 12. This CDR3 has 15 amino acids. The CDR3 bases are TGTGCCAGCAGCGAGGGCCAGGGGGCCTTTGCTGAAGCTTTCTTT. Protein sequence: CASSEGQGAFAEAFF.

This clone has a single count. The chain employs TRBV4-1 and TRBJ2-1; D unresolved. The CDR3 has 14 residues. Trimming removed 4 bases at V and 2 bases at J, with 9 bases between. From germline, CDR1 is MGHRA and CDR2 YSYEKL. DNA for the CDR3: TGCGCCAGCAGCCCGGTCGTAACCTACAATGAGCAGTTCTTC. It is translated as CASSPVVTYNEQFF.

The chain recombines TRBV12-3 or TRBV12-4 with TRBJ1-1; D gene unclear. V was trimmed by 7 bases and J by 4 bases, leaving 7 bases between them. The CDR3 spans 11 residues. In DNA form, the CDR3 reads TGTGCCAGCACCCCTCTCACTGAAGCTTTCTTT. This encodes CASTPLTEAFF.

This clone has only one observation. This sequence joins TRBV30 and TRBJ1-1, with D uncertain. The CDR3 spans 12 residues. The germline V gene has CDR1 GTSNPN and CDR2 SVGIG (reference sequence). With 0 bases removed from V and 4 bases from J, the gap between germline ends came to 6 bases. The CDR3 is CAWSVRSTEAFF. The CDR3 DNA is TGTGCCTGGAGTGTTCGGAGCACTGAAGCTTTCTTT.

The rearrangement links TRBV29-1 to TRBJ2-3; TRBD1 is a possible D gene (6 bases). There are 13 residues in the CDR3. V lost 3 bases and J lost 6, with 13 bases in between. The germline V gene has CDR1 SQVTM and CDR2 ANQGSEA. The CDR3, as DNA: TGCAGCGTTGAGCAGGGGTCCATGGATACGCAGTATTTT. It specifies CSVEQGSMDTQYF.

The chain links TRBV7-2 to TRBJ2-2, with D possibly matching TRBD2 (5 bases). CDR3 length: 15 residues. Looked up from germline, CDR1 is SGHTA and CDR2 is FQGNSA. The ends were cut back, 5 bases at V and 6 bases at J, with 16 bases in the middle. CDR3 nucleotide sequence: TGTGCCAGCAGCGTAAAAGGTGCGGGTCCCGGGGAGCTGTTTTTT. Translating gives CASSVKGAGPGELFF.

The CDR3 loop reads CASSEVGRINEKLFF. Here the CDR3 DNA reads TGTGCCAGCAGTGAAGTGGGCAGGATTAATGAAAAACTGTTTTTT. The rearrangement joins TRBV6-1 to TRBJ1-4; D not resolved. CDR1 is MNHNS and CDR2 is SASEGT in the germline V gene. The CDR3 consists of 15 residues. The V end was cut by 1 base, the J end by 4 bases, with 10 bases between.

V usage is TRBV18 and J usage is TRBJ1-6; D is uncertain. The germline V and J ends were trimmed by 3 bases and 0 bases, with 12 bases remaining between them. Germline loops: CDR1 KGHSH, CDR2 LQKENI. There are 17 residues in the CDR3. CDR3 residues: CASSPTASSSYNSPLHF. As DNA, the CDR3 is TGTGCCAGCTCACCTACAGCCAGCAGCTCCTATAATTCACCCCTCCACTTT.

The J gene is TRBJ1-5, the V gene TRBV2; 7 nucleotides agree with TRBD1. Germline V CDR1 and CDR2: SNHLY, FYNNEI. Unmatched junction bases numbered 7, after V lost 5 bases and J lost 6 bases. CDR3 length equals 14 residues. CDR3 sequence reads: CASSLQGPAQPQHF. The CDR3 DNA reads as TGTGCCAGCAGTTTACAGGGGCCCGCTCAGCCCCAGCATTTT.

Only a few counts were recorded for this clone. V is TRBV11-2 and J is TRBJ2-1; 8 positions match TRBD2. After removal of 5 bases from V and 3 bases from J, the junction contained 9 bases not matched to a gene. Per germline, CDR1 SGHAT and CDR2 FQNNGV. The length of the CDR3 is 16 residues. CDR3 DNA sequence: TGTGCCAGCAGCGACCGCGCGAGCGGGGGCTACAATGAGCAGTTCTTC. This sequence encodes CASSDRASGGYNEQFF.

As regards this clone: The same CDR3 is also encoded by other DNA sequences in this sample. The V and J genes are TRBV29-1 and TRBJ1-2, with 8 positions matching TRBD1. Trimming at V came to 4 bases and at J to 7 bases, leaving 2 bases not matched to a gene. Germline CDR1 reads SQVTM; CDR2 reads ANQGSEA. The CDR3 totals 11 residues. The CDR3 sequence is CSVGQGSGYTF. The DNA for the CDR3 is TGCAGCGTTGGACAGGGGAGTGGCTACACCTTC.